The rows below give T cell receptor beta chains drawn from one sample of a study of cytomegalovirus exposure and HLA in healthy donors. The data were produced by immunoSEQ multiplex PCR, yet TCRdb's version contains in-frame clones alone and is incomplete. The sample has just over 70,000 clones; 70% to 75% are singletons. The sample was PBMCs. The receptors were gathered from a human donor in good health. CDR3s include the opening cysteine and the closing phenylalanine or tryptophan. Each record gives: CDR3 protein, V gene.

CDR3 protein: CSVAIANTGELFF
V gene: TRBV29-1

CDR3 protein: CASSLGWTASSTDTQYF
V gene: TRBV5-1

CDR3 protein: CASSLTGEQLFF
V gene: TRBV7-9

CDR3 protein: CASSETSGVGDEQFF
V gene: TRBV2

CDR3 protein: CASSLTTGRNYGYTF
V gene: TRBV9

CDR3 protein: CASSLKSGQGAEAFF
V gene: TRBV5-4

CDR3 protein: CASRTGTQPQHF
V gene: TRBV27

CDR3 protein: CASSEGTSGGYYEQYF
V gene: TRBV6-1

CDR3 protein: CATSRDIAGGRYNEQFF
V gene: TRBV15

CDR3 protein: CASSLVSTGVINEQYF
V gene: TRBV11-2

CDR3 protein: CASSLGGTGGRVYGYTF
V gene: TRBV7-9